This T cell receptor beta chain was captured in a study of monozygotic twins with cystic fibrosis (dated by TCRdb to about 2021). Notes on the research overall: Barcoded libraries were made from 3 to 3.5 micrograms of fragmented DNA using 15 PCR cycles. To assess genetic influence on V and J gene usage, the study compared TCR beta repertoires within and across 16 monozygotic twin pairs with cystic fibrosis. The cohort included ten female and six male twin pairs, mostly children and adolescents, aged about 2.0 to 36.4 years with a median of about 9 years. On the day blood was drawn, the twins' weight-for-height and FEVPerc (FEV1 disease centile) were ranked against those of the roughly 1,100 cohort participants. Data for three of the twin pairs had been reported previously in another context.

The twin pairs came from the European Cystic Fibrosis Twin and Sibling Study Cohort, a cohort that recruited patients from 150 to 200 CF clinics across 14 European countries. Zygosity and CFTR genotype were verified in-house, and zygosity was tested by multiplex PCR of nine short tandem repeat loci. Each twin gave a peripheral blood sample, and clinical parameters were documented on that same day of blood sampling. Phenol/chloroform extraction was used to isolate genomic DNA from peripheral blood cells, and the DNA was then kept in TE buffer at 4 degrees C. About this clone itself: Its antigen has not been determined. One base away there is no much larger clone; base qualities are not given.

TCR beta CDR3 regions were amplified by multiplex PCR with the immunoSEQ immune profiling system according to the manufacturer's instructions. An Illumina NextSeq system was used to carry out the sequencing. As for the original processing: Sequence data were processed on the immunoSEQ Analyzer platform, and clonality was calculated as the square root of Simpson's index of productive rearrangements. Similarity in V and J usage was measured by Jensen-Shannon distance, and OLGA was used to compute CDR3 generation probabilities. Shared CDR3 sequences were searched against the immuneACCESS database (August 2020) and VDJdb (December 2020). TCRdb obtained this table from immuneACCESS and retained in-frame rearrangements with V and J assigned. These tables miss some clones; where compared with another copy, unresolved V genes account for less than half of the shortfall, and the remainder is unexplained. Clone size and the V and J calls come from that table; the DNA yielded D and trimming. In all, the sample holds around 30,000 clones, and approximately 80% of those were seen once. The ten largest make up 0.88% of the sample.

The junction shows trimming of 3 bases on V and 3 bases on J, plus 3 bases between the germline ends. CDR1 and CDR2 (SGDLS, YYNGEE) derive from the germline V gene. From the cysteine up to the phenylalanine, the CDR3 has a length of 11 residues. Only the CDR3 region is kept as DNA, spanning 33 bases read in frame from base 1. Study-level results and caveats: Simpson clonality was generally low (median approximately 0.01), which suggests a naive-dominated repertoire, and clonality was higher in the most severely affected patients. The greatest similarity to the co-twin was observed for V gene usage in 13 of 16 pairs and for J usage in 8 of 16 pairs, which suggested genetic constraints. Sharing of nucleotide-identical clonotypes was significantly greater within monozygotic CF twin pairs than between unrelated CF individuals (P = 0.000026, Mann-Whitney). The cohort was small, and the number of shared CDR3s showed no association with age, concordance or disease severity.

The source is a girl under 10 years old with cystic fibrosis. The sample was blood. The rearranged segments are TRBV9 and TRBJ2-5; the D gene assignment is ambiguous. The DNA is TGTGCCAGCAGCGCCGAAGAGACCCAGTACTTC. This sequence encodes CASSAEETQYF.